This TCR beta chain was identified in a study of T-cell memory formation after mild COVID-19. CDR3 size: 17 residues. Trimming cost V 5 bases and J 3 bases; bases outside gene matches: 8. Germline lookup yields CDR1 SGHTA and CDR2 FQGNSA. TCRdb processed the 5' RACE reads anew with MiXCR; each CDR3 protein has one entry. The repertoire consists of about 130,000 distinct CDR3 sequences, with about 17% occurring once and the leading ten covering about 14%. Sequenced sample: PBMCs or a T cell subset sorted from them (not recorded which). The chain has TRBV7-2 and TRBJ2-3; 13 positions agree with TRBD2. The receptor comes from an adult woman who had mild COVID-19 (a few samples of this study predate the infection). Cell type and time point are not known. The DNA of the CDR3 is TGTGCCAGCAGCCCACTAGCGGGGGGGCTAGGGACAGATACGCAGTATTTT. This sequence encodes CASSPLAGGLGTDTQYF. The full variable domain, in which reference TRBV7-2 and TRBJ2-3 provide the parts outside the CDR3, is GAGVSQSPSNKVTEKGKDVELRCDPISGHTALYWYRQSLGQGLEFLIYFQGNSAPDKSGLPSDRFSAERTGGSVSTLTIQRTQQEDSAVYLCASSPLAGGLGTDTQYFGPGTRLTVL.